This TCR beta chain was sequenced during a study of CD8+CD57+ T cells in acquired aplastic anemia. Study-level background: CD4+ and CD8+ cells, once sorted, gave DNA averaging around 3.4 ug. CD4+ reads averaged about 11 million in healthy donors.

As regards this clonotype: Antigen specificity is unknown.

Germline CDR1 reads MNHNS; CDR2 reads SASEGT. Trimming removed 7 bases from V and 3 bases from J, with 9 bases in between. The CDR3 has 13 residues. General observations from the study: With respect to CD8+ Simpson's diversity, patients and controls did not differ significantly. Researchers report that twenty-nine CD8+ CDR3 sequences appeared in both patients and controls.

Both TCR beta VDJ combination and CDR3 sequence profiling were carried out. Genomic DNA was the template for this profiling. Each CDR3 protein gets one entry after TCRdb re-called the reads with MiXCR. This sample yields around 140,000 distinct CDR3 sequences, of which more than 35% are seen a single time; 8.4% belongs to the top ten. The source of this sequence is a human donor in good health, serving as a control. The rearrangement uses TRBV6-1 and TRBJ2-2; D unresolved. Input material: sorted CD4+, CD8+, or CD8+CD57+ T cells (not recorded which) from PBMCs. CDR3: CASKRRDTGELFF. CDR3 bases: TGTGCCAGCAAGAGGCGAGACACCGGGGAGCTGTTTTTT.